This T cell receptor (beta chain) emerged from a study of OX40 agonist ivuxolimab in advanced cancers. Study-wide results and caveats: Researchers did not establish what antigens the expanded peripheral T cells target. Clonal expansion was seen in CD4+ and CD8+ blood T cells by week 6 at 0.1 to 3.0 mg/kg.

In the case of this clone: Antigen unknown.

Germline V gives CDR1 SGHTA, CDR2 FQGTGA. Losses at the gene ends were 1 base for V and 2 bases for J; bases not matched to a gene: 5. This CDR3 has 15 amino acids. Here immunoSEQ multiplex PCR was the method, and the copy in TCRdb shows in-frame clones only, minus some. The sample lists roughly 60,000 clones, roughly nine tenths seen once, with approximately 15% in the top ten. This clonotype was sampled from an adult with an advanced solid tumor such as melanoma, head and neck, liver or kidney cancer. Material: CD4+ or CD8+ T cells sorted from blood, obtained in a trial of the OX40 agonist ivuxolimab. The genes are TRBV7-3 and TRBJ2-7; the match to TRBD1 covers 7 bases. The CDR3 DNA reads as TGTGCCAGCAGCTTAATAGCAGGGGGTACCTACGAGCAGTACTTC. Translated, it gives CASSLIAGGTYEQYF.